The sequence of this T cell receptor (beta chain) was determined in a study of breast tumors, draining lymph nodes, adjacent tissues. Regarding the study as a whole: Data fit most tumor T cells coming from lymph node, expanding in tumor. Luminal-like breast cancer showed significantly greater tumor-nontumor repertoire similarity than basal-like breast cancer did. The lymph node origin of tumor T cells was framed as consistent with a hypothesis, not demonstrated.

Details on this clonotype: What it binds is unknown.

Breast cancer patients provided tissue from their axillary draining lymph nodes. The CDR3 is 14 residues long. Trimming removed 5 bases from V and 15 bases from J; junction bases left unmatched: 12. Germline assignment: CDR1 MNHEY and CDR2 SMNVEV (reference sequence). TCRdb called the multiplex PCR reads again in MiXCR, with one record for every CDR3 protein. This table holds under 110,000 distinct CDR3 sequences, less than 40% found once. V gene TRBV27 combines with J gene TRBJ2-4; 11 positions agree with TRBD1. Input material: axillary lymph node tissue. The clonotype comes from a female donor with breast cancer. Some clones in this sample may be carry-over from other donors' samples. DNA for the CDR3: TGTGCCAGCAGTATAGGACAGGGGGCGCAAAAAATGTACTTC. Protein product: CASSIGQGAQKMYF.